This TCR beta chain is drawn from a study of spatial heterogeneity in lung cancer. The wider study: A total of approximately 77 untreated early-stage non-small cell lung cancer patients served as donors. Beta-chain sequences consistently outnumbered alpha-chain sequences in detection.

Germline loops: CDR1 LNHDA, CDR2 SQIVND (reference sequence). V lost 9 bases to trimming and J lost 7 bases, with 23 bases between them. CDR3 size: 15 residues. This clonotype has at least ten counts. TCRdb re-analysed the 5' RACE reads in MiXCR, keeping a single row per CDR3 protein. The sample includes around 41,000 distinct CDR3 sequences, 20% to 25% seen only once; the top ten take under 8%. The time point: blood at routine non-recurrence follow-up after resection. Tumor, nontumor lung or frozen PBMC supplied whole RNA, sequenced without sorting. The clonotype was recovered from a female donor with early-stage non-small cell lung cancer. The specimen comprised PBMCs, sampled at follow-up. The gene calls are TRBV19 and TRBJ2-3; TRBD2 might be the D (5 bases). The CDR3 reads CASCPDSRYLNTQYF. CDR3 sequence (DNA): TGTGCCAGCTGTCCGGACTCGCGCTACCTGAATACGCAGTATTTT.